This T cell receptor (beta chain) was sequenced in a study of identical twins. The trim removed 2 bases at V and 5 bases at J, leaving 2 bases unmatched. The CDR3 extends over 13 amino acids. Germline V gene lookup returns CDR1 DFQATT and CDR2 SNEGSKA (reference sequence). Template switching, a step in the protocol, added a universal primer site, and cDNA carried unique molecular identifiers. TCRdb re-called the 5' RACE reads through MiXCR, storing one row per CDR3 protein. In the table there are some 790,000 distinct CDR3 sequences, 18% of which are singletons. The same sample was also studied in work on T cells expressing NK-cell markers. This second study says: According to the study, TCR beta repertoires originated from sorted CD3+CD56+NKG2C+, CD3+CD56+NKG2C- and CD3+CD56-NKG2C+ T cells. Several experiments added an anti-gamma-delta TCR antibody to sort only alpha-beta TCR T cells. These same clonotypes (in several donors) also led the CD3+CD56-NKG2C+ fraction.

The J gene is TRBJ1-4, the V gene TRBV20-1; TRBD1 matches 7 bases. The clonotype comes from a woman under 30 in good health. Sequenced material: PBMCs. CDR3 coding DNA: TGCAGTGCTAGAAGGGGGCCCAATGAAAAACTGTTTTTT. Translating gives CSARRGPNEKLFF.